The 24 T cell receptor beta chains reported below all come from one sample, sequenced in a study of T cell repertoires in cytomegalovirus infection. TCRdb recomputed calls from the reads with MiXCR, one row per CDR3 protein. The table records 100,000 to 150,000 distinct CDR3 sequences, under 30% of them present only once. What these receptors recognize is not known. The sequenced sample was PBMCs, sequenced either directly or after in vitro stimulation (not recorded which). Receptors were obtained from a human donor in good health (CMV status not recorded). Some clones in this sample may be carry-over from other donors' samples.

This clonotype was detected many times. The gene calls are TRBV7-2 and TRBJ1-1; 8 nucleotides match TRBD1. V shed 4 bases and J 5 bases; nucleotides not matched to a gene: 3. Germline V CDR1 and CDR2: SGHTA, FQGNSA. The CDR3 is made up of 13 amino acids. The chain's CDR3 is CASSSRGPTEAFF. The CDR3 DNA is TGTGCCAGCAGCTCCAGGGGGCCAACTGAAGCTTTCTTT. Full variable domain (missing parts from reference TRBV7-2 and TRBJ1-1): GAGVSQSPSNKVTEKGKDVELRCDPISGHTALYWYRQSLGQGLEFLIYFQGNSAPDKSGLPSDRFSAERTGGSVSTLTIQRTQQEDSAVYLCASSSRGPTEAFFGQGTRLTVV.

This clonotype was seen once. CDR3 bases: TGTGCCAGCAGCCACGACAGGGGCTCGAACACCGGGGAGCTGTTTTTT. Protein sequence: CASSHDRGSNTGELFF. V is TRBV28 and J is TRBJ2-2; 8 bases are shared with TRBD1. V was clipped by 6 bases and J by 0 bases; unmatched bases: 6. Looked up from germline, CDR1 is MDHEN and CDR2 is SYDVKM. The CDR3 consists of 16 residues. The entire variable domain, with the rest obtained from reference TRBV28 and TRBJ2-2, is as follows: DVKVTQSSRYLVKRTGEKVFLECVQDMDHENMFWYRQDPGLGLRLIYFSYDVKMKEKGDIPEGYSVSREKKERFSLILESASTNQTSMYLCASSHDRGSNTGELFFGEGSRLTVL.

This clonotype showed up many times. The DNA for the CDR3 is TGTGCCAGCAGCCCCGACACCGAGACCCAGTACTTC. Protein product: CASSPDTETQYF. The chain joins TRBV7-2 to TRBJ2-5, with no clear D. This CDR3 region has 12 residues. Trimming took 5 bases from V and 5 from J, leaving 9 bases between them. Per germline, CDR1 SGHTA and CDR2 FQGNSA.

This clonotype was found a few times. The V gene is TRBV29-1, the J gene TRBJ2-1; D not certain. The length of the CDR3 is 16 residues. V gave up 1 base and J gave up 0 bases, with 13 bases separating them. Looked up from germline, CDR1 is SQVTM and CDR2 is ANQGSEA. Here the CDR3 DNA reads TGCAGCGTTGAAGGGCTTGAAAAGAGCTCCTACAATGAGCAGTTCTTC. Encoded protein: CSVEGLEKSSYNEQFF.

The CDR3 here is CASSSVRNQPQHF. CDR3 sequence (DNA): TGTGCCAGCAGCTCGGTCAGGAATCAGCCCCAGCATTTT. The gene calls are TRBV7-8 and TRBJ1-5; D gene unclear. From germline, CDR1 is SGHVS and CDR2 FQNEAQ. The V gene lost 4 bases and the J gene lost 4 bases, with 8 bases spanning the gap. This CDR3 is 13 amino acids long.

This clonotype was seen ten or more times. V is TRBV7-2 and J is TRBJ2-7, with D hard to call. The germline V and J ends were trimmed by 3 bases and 3 bases, with 9 bases remaining between them. Germline CDR1 reads SGHTA; CDR2 reads FQGNSA. This CDR3 has 13 amino acids. The CDR3 DNA sequence: TGTGCCAGCAGCTTCCCCAGGCTCTACGAGCAGTACGTC. It encodes CASSFPRLYEQYV.

This clonotype has a count of ten or more. The V and J genes are TRBV7-3 and TRBJ2-1; TRBD2 agrees at 12 bases. The CDR3 spans 20 residues. Germline lookup yields CDR1 SGHTA and CDR2 FQGTGA. Trimming took 4 bases from V and 0 from J; bases not matched to a gene: 13. The CDR3 sequence is CASSSGGTSGLRGSYNEQFF. The CDR3 coding sequence is TGTGCCAGCAGCTCAGGAGGGACTAGCGGGCTGAGGGGCTCCTACAATGAGCAGTTCTTC.

This clonotype appeared a single time. The chain recombines TRBV29-1 with TRBJ2-7, with 13 bases aligning to TRBD2. V lost 7 bases to trimming and J lost 5 bases; unmatched junction nucleotides: 14. CDR1 is SQVTM and CDR2 is ANQGSEA in the germline V gene. The CDR3 covers 16 residues. CDR3 region: CSADLIGTSGIDEQYV. The CDR3, as DNA: TGCAGCGCTGACCTCATCGGGACTAGCGGGATCGACGAGCAGTACGTC.

The chain employs TRBV28 and TRBJ2-3; D perhaps matches TRBD2 (6 bases). Trimming took off 4 bases at V and 5 bases at J, with 13 bases between the two ends. Germline assignment: CDR1 MDHEN and CDR2 SYDVKM. CDR3 length: 14 amino acids. Here the CDR3 reads CASSWDFQRDTQYF. CDR3 DNA: TGTGCCAGCAGTTGGGACTTTCAAAGAGATACGCAGTATTTT.

To note about this clonotype: Germline and junction disagree at one end, which may indicate a read error. J is TRBJ2-7 and V is TRBV7-2; no definite D call. This CDR3 is built from 14 residues. Germline lookup yields CDR1 SGHTA and CDR2 FQGNSA. CDR3 in DNA: TGTGCCAGCAGCCCAGCCCTCAAAGACACACTATCAGTTTTC. It yields the protein CASSPALKDTLSVF.

This clonotype was found many times. The V call is TRBV30, the J call TRBJ2-3; D not certain. Trimming took 0 bases from V and 2 from J, leaving 12 bases between them. CDR1 GTSNPN and CDR2 SVGIG come from the germline V gene (reference sequence). CDR3 length: 15 residues. The CDR3 region is CAWSVVGVFTDTQYF. The CDR3 coding sequence is TGTGCCTGGAGTGTTGTAGGAGTTTTCACAGATACGCAGTATTTT.

This clonotype was observed many times. The chain joins TRBV28 to TRBJ2-6; 8 bases are a match to TRBD1. V shed 4 bases and J 4 bases; nucleotides not matched to a gene: 3. Germline values: CDR1 MDHEN, CDR2 SYDVKM. The CDR3 length is 15 residues. The CDR3, as DNA: TGTGCCAGCAGTTCAGGGGGCCCCGGGGCCAACGTCCTGACTTTC. Its protein product is CASSSGGPGANVLTF.

The chain couples TRBV3-1 to TRBJ1-2, with TRBD1 matching over 9 bases. The CDR3 loop spans 16 amino acids. V dropped 4 bases and J dropped 5; count of bases not matched to a gene: 11. The V gene's germline CDR1 is LGHDT and CDR2 YNNKEL (reference sequence). CDR3 sequence reads: CASSRTGAASGYGYTF. CDR3 DNA sequence: TGTGCCAGCAGCCGGACAGGGGCGGCTTCGGGTTATGGCTACACCTTC.

At least ten counts were recorded for this clonotype. The rearrangement joins TRBV7-2 to TRBJ2-3; D ambiguous. Germline V lookup: CDR1 SGHTA, CDR2 FQGNSA. The V end lost 5 bases, the J end lost 4 bases, and 19 bases lay between the germline ends. The CDR3 runs to 16 residues. The CDR3 here is CASSRDSRMGADTQYF. The CDR3 nucleotides read TGTGCCAGCAGCCGCGACTCCCGGATGGGTGCAGATACGCAGTATTTT.

The chain has TRBV6-2 or TRBV6-3 and TRBJ2-5; 8 bases line up with TRBD1. The V gene end was trimmed by 10 bases and the J gene end by 7 bases; junction bases not matched to a gene: 14. The CDR3 consists of 14 residues. CDR1 is MNHEY, CDR2 SVGEGT, per germline. CDR3 region: CATEGQGAVGTQYF. The CDR3 nucleotides are TGTGCCACTGAAGGACAGGGAGCCGTCGGGACCCAGTACTTC.

The CDR3 sequence is CASSSGLDGYTF. CDR3 DNA sequence: TGTGCCAGCAGCTCCGGACTGGATGGCTACACCTTC. The V gene is TRBV7-9, the J gene TRBJ1-2, with D hard to call. The V and J ends lost 4 bases and 6 bases respectively, with 9 bases between them. Germline CDR1 is SEHNR and CDR2 is FQNEAQ (reference sequence). The CDR3 length is 12 residues.

The rearrangement links TRBV11-2 to TRBJ2-3, with TRBD2 identical over 7 bases. The germline gives CDR1 SGHAT, CDR2 FQNNGV. With V trimmed by 1 base and J by 3 bases, 4 bases remained unmatched. This CDR3 has 15 amino acids. This CDR3 reads CASSLAAGVTDTQYF. In DNA form, the CDR3 reads TGTGCCAGCAGCTTAGCCGCGGGAGTGACAGATACGCAGTATTTT.

This clonotype was observed a handful of times. The chain uses TRBV14 and TRBJ2-6; a possible D gene is TRBD2 (5 bases). In germline, CDR1 is SGHDN, CDR2 FVKESK. The CDR3 length is 18 residues. Trimming cost V 2 bases and J 0 bases, with 14 bases left between them. CDR3 in amino acids: CASSQRIALLSGANVLTF. The DNA for the CDR3 is TGTGCCAGCAGCCAACGAATAGCGCTTCTCTCTGGGGCCAACGTCCTGACTTTC.

The chain joins TRBV27 to TRBJ2-4; D unresolved. The CDR3 has 13 residues. Trimming shortened V by 4 bases and J by 5 bases, and 9 bases separated the two germline ends. Germline V lookup: CDR1 MNHEY, CDR2 SMNVEV (reference sequence). The CDR3 DNA sequence: TGTGCCAGCAGTTCCTTGGCTGAAAACATTCAGTACTTC. Translation gives CASSSLAENIQYF.

In this sample, this clonotype turned up many times. V usage is TRBV27 and J usage is TRBJ1-1, with D perhaps matching TRBD1 (6 bases). Germline values: CDR1 MNHEY, CDR2 SMNVEV (reference sequence). This CDR3 contains 14 residues. V was shortened by 6 bases and J by 1 base, with 12 bases between the two germline ends. CDR3 amino acids: CASSLGQPNTEAFF. The CDR3 DNA follows: TGTGCCAGCAGCCTAGGACAGCCGAACACTGAAGCTTTCTTT.

This clonotype was detected a few times. This rearrangement joins TRBV6-2 or TRBV6-3 to TRBJ2-1, with 7 positions matching TRBD2. The J segment lost 0 bases and the V segment lost 6 bases, leaving 5 bases of the junction unmatched. In germline, CDR1 is MNHEY, CDR2 SVGEGT. CDR3 length equals 15 residues. The CDR3 nucleotides read TGTGCCAGCAGAGACCTAGCGGCCTCCTACAATGAGCAGTTCTTC. Translation: CASRDLAASYNEQFF.

The genes are TRBV12-3 or TRBV12-4 and TRBJ1-5, with no clear D. This CDR3 is built from 15 residues. V was shortened by 7 bases and J by 3 bases, with 16 bases between the two germline ends. CDR3 DNA sequence: TGTGCCAGCACCCGCGGACGGACTAACAATCAGCCCCAGCATTTT. Translation: CASTRGRTNNQPQHF.

In this sample, this clonotype turned up a few times. The V gene is TRBV11-2, the J gene TRBJ1-2, with TRBD1 identical over 9 bases. Losses at the gene ends were 1 base for V and 7 bases for J; bases not matched to a gene: 16. CDR1 is SGHAT and CDR2 is FQNNGV in the germline V gene. The CDR3 totals 18 residues. DNA for the CDR3: TGTGCCAGCAGCTTAGTTTTGGGGGTCGGGACAGGGACTCGTGGCTACACCTTC. This sequence encodes CASSLVLGVGTGTRGYTF.

The chain carries TRBV7-6 and TRBJ2-3; 13 bases line up with TRBD2. After removal of 8 bases from V and 3 bases from J, the junction contained 11 bases not matched to a gene. This CDR3 is 17 amino acids long. CDR1 is SGHVS, CDR2 FNYEAQ, per germline. Here the CDR3 DNA reads TGTGCCAGCGCTTCGCGGACTAGCGGGAGTCTTACAGATACGCAGTATTTT. Amino acids: CASASRTSGSLTDTQYF.